The 28 T cell receptor beta chains presented below share a single source sample, sequenced in a study of T cells in Graves' hyperthyroidism and ophthalmopathy (dated by TCRdb to the late 2010s). Library generation was performed with multiplex PCR. TCRdb records Illumina HiSeq 2000 as the sequencer. TCR beta CDR3 regions were amplified from RNA transcripts. The TCR CDR3 was subjected to a first round of RT-PCR using the HTBI primer set and the Qiagen OneStep RT-PCR kit. Clones were called with MiXCR by TCRdb after fastp trimmed the public reads at Q25, and only in-frame beta chains were retained. Each entry is one CDR3 protein sequence, shown with its most common DNA and genes. The sample table records about 350,000 distinct CDR3 sequences; roughly 14% of these occur just once. Together, the top ten hold under 30% of the sample. Sequencing was performed on blood. The receptors come from a young woman with Graves' hyperthyroidism.

The genes are TRBV5-1 and TRBJ2-5, with D perhaps assigned TRBD1 or TRBD2 (5 bases each). Trimming pared 3 bases from V and 1 base from J, leaving 10 bases between. Germline V gene data show CDR1 as SGHRS and CDR2 as YFSETQ. This CDR3 has 14 residues. CDR3 protein: CASSSAGTQETQYF. The CDR3 DNA is TGCGCCAGCAGCTCGGCCGGGACCCAAGAGACCCAGTACTTC.

This clonotype appeared many times. The CDR3 DNA follows: TGTGCCAGTGTTCGGGGGCGGGCTTACGGCACTGAAGCTTTCTTT. Its translation: CASVRGRAYGTEAFF. J is TRBJ1-1 and V is TRBV28; maybe TRBD1 (6 bases). The CDR3 consists of 15 residues. Germline V gives CDR1 MDHEN, CDR2 SYDVKM. Trimming took off 9 bases at V and 4 bases at J, with 21 bases between the two ends. Together with reference TRBV28 and TRBJ1-1, the CDR3 gives the full variable domain: DVKVTQSSRYLVKRTGEKVFLECVQDMDHENMFWYRQDPGLGLRLIYFSYDVKMKEKGDIPEGYSVSREKKERFSLILESASTNQTSMYLCASVRGRAYGTEAFFGQGTRLTVV.

The rearrangement uses TRBV19 and TRBJ1-4; D might be TRBD1 (6 bases). The CDR3 totals 14 residues. CDR1 is LNHDA and CDR2 is SQIVND in the germline V gene (reference sequence). The V end was cut by 4 bases, the J end by 14 bases, with 20 bases between. Here the CDR3 reads CASSTADSASVLFF. CDR3 nucleotides: TGTGCCAGTAGTACCGCGGACAGCGCCTCGGTTCTGTTTTTT.

This clonotype was counted at least ten times. The gene calls are TRBV20-1 and TRBJ1-2; 11 bases agree with TRBD1. The germline gives CDR1 DFQATT, CDR2 SNEGSKA (reference sequence). The trim removed 3 bases at V and 7 bases at J, leaving 7 bases unmatched. This CDR3 is built from 14 residues. The CDR3 loop is CSASRGQGAGGYTF. CDR3 DNA sequence: TGCAGTGCTAGCCGAGGACAGGGGGCCGGTGGCTACACCTTC.

CDR3 region: CASSPSGGQETQFF. The CDR3 region has the DNA TGTGCCAGCAGCCCCTCCGGGGGGCAAGAGACCCAGTTCTTC. V and J are TRBV11-2 and TRBJ2-5, with a weak D call TRBD2 (7 bases). The assigned J gene may be wrong: the sequence end matches TRBJ2-1 better. The CDR3 runs to 14 residues. Germline assignment: CDR1 SGHAT and CDR2 FQNNGV.

This clonotype was counted many times. The chain joins TRBV12-3 or TRBV12-4 to TRBJ2-2, with D perhaps TRBD1 (6 bases). Trimming took off 6 bases at V and 4 bases at J, with 12 bases between the two ends. The CDR3 sequence is 14 residues long. The CDR3 reads CASRAGTPTGELFF. In nucleotides, the CDR3 is TGTGCCAGCAGGGCCGGGACACCCACCGGGGAGCTGTTTTTT.

A few counts support this clonotype. This rearrangement joins TRBV7-3 to TRBJ2-3; D is unresolved. Germline CDR1 is SGHTA and CDR2 is FQGTGA. Trimming pared 4 bases from V and 0 bases from J, leaving 11 bases between. CDR3 length: 15 residues. CDR3 residues: CASSSVGSSTDTQYF. CDR3 DNA sequence: TGTGCCAGCAGCTCGGTGGGCTCGAGCACAGATACGCAGTATTTT. The full variable domain, rest sourced from reference TRBV7-3 and TRBJ2-3, is GAGVSQTPSNKVTEKGKYVELRCDPISGHTALYWYRQSLGQGPEFLIYFQGTGAADDSGLPNDRFFAVRPEGSVSTLKIQRTERGDSAVYLCASSSVGSSTDTQYFGPGTRLTVL.

Points on this clonotype: The junction departs from germline at one end; a sequencing error may be responsible. The chain carries TRBV18 and TRBJ2-4; D gene ambiguous. CDR1 and CDR2 from the germline V gene are KGHSH and LQKENI. The CDR3 is made up of 13 amino acids. DNA of the CDR3: TGTGCCAGCGCACCGGGTGCCAAAAACATTCAGTACTTC. Translated, it gives CASAPGAKNIQYF. Supplemented by reference TRBV18 and TRBJ2-4, the full variable domain reads NAGVMQNPRHLVRRRGQEARLRCSPMKGHSHVYWYRQLPEEGLKFMVYLQKENIIDESGMPKERFSAEFPKEGPSILRIQQVVRGDSAAYFCASAPGAKNIQYFGAGTRLSVL.

Many counts were recorded for this clonotype. This sequence joins TRBV20-1 and TRBJ1-2; the D gene is possibly TRBD1 (5 bases). The CDR3 is 12 amino acids. The germline CDR1 and CDR2 sequences are DFQATT and SNEGSKA (reference sequence). CDR3 residues: CSALGGGHGYTF. CDR3 DNA sequence: TGCAGCGCTCTGGGGGGAGGGCATGGCTACACCTTC.

The sample holds many counts of this clonotype. V is TRBV28 and J is TRBJ2-7; 12 nucleotides match TRBD2. Trimming removed 4 bases from V and 3 bases from J; junction bases left unmatched: 13. This CDR3 comprises 18 residues. Germline values: CDR1 MDHEN, CDR2 SYDVKM. CDR3 bases: TGTGCCAGCAGTTCCTATTCCTTGACTAGCGGGAGAGTCTACGAGCAGTACTTC. It is translated as CASSSYSLTSGRVYEQYF.

Regarding this clonotype: It may be a read error: a sequence one base away is much more abundant. This chain uses TRBV28 with TRBJ1-4, with TRBD1 as a possible D gene (5 bases). The length of the CDR3 is 14 residues. CDR1 and CDR2 (germline): MDHEN, SYDVKM. CDR3 protein: CATSFRDWDEKLFF. CDR3 DNA sequence: TGTGCCACCAGTTTTAGGGACTGGGATGAAAAACTGTTTTTT. The entire variable domain, with the rest obtained from reference TRBV28 and TRBJ1-4, is as follows: DVKVTQSSRYLVKRTGEKVFLECVQDMDHENMFWYRQDPGLGLRLIYFSYDVKMKEKGDIPEGYSVSREKKERFSLILESASTNQTSMYLCATSFRDWDEKLFFGSGTQLSVL.

Ten or more counts support this clonotype. The rearrangement links TRBV20-1 to TRBJ2-3; D possibly corresponds to TRBD2 (6 bases). CDR3 size: 14 residues. Germline V gene data show CDR1 as DFQATT and CDR2 as SNEGSKA (reference sequence). Between the trimmed V and J ends, which lost 3 bases and 4 bases, there was a span of 14 bases. CDR3 sequence reads: CSARKLAEADTQYF. In nucleotides, the CDR3 is TGCAGTGCTAGGAAACTAGCAGAGGCAGATACGCAGTATTTT.

This clonotype has at least ten counts. The chain joins TRBV20-1 to TRBJ1-5; 7 positions agree with TRBD1. The germline V gene encodes CDR1 DFQATT and CDR2 SNEGSKA (reference sequence). After removal of 1 base from V and 11 bases from J, the junction contained 5 bases not matched to a gene. The CDR3 is made up of 12 amino acids. CDR3 DNA: TGCAGTGCTAGAGGAGGGGACAGATCCCAGCATTTT. Its translation is CSARGGDRSQHF.

This clonotype was recorded at least ten times. This chain links TRBV5-6 with TRBJ1-1, with D uncertain. Trimming removed 2 bases at V and 2 bases at J, with 10 bases between. Germline V gene lookup returns CDR1 SGHDT and CDR2 YYEEEE. The CDR3 is 14 amino acids. DNA of the CDR3: TGTGCCAGCAGCTTTCCCAGCGTCAACACTGAAGCTTTCTTT. Translated, it gives CASSFPSVNTEAFF.

The genes are TRBV29-1 and TRBJ1-2; D is possibly TRBD1 (6 bases). The CDR3 spans 12 residues. In germline, CDR1 is SQVTM, CDR2 ANQGSEA. Trimming removed 7 bases from V and 4 bases from J, with 13 bases in between. DNA of the CDR3: TGCAGCGGAAACACAGGGTCCTATGGCTACACCTTC. This translates into CSGNTGSYGYTF. The full variable domain, in which reference TRBV29-1 and TRBJ1-2 provide the parts outside the CDR3, is SAVISQKPSRDICQRGTSLTIQCQVDSQVTMMFWYRQQPGQSLTLIATANQGSEATYESGFVIDKFPISRPNLTFSTLTVSNMSPEDSSIYLCSGNTGSYGYTFGSGTRLTVV.

Comment on this clonotype: A much bigger clone sits one base away, suggesting this may be a read error. The rearrangement joins TRBV28 to TRBJ2-7; 7 nucleotides agree with TRBD1. This CDR3 contains 15 residues. The germline CDR1 and CDR2 sequences are MDHEN and SYDVKM. The CDR3 here is CAGSLLQGKPYEQYF. The CDR3 DNA is TGTGCCGGCAGTTTATTACAGGGGAAGCCTTACGAGCAGTACTTC. The variable domain in full, completed from reference TRBV28 and TRBJ2-7, reads DVKVTQSSRYLVKRTGEKVFLECVQDMDHENMFWYRQDPGLGLRLIYFSYDVKMKEKGDIPEGYSVSREKKERFSLILESASTNQTSMYLCAGSLLQGKPYEQYFGPGTRLTVT.

This clonotype was seen a few times. The chain uses TRBV7-2 and TRBJ2-5; 9 nucleotides agree with TRBD2. V was clipped by 7 bases and J by 5 bases; unmatched bases: 14. The CDR3 is 16 amino acids. Germline CDR1 is SGHTA and CDR2 is FQGNSA. CDR3 region: CASKKSGGFEGETQYF. DNA of the CDR3: TGTGCCAGCAAGAAAAGCGGGGGGTTTGAGGGCGAGACCCAGTACTTC.

This clonotype came up many times. The chain links TRBV7-8 to TRBJ2-1, with TRBD2 matching 14 bases. The V gene end was trimmed by 6 bases and the J gene end by 7 bases; junction bases not matched to a gene: 8. The CDR3 contains 16 residues. Germline lookup yields CDR1 SGHVS and CDR2 FQNEAQ. CDR3 residues: CASSIIGTSGRNEQFF. As DNA, the CDR3 is TGTGCCAGCAGTATCATCGGGACTAGCGGGAGAAATGAGCAGTTCTTC.

As for this clonotype: An end of the junction does not agree with germline; a read error may underlie this. The rearrangement joins TRBV5-5 to TRBJ2-5; no clear D gene. CDR1 is SGHKS, CDR2 YYEKEE, per germline (reference sequence). The CDR3 has 14 amino acids. The CDR3 DNA reads as TGTGACAGCAGCTTCCCCAATCCCCCAGAGACCCAGTACTTC. This gives the protein CDSSFPNPPETQYF.

This sequence joins TRBV29-1 and TRBJ2-6; 8 positions agree with TRBD2. This CDR3 spans 15 amino acids. Germline V CDR1 and CDR2: SQVTM, ANQGSEA. With V trimmed by 3 bases and J by 0 bases, 1 base remained unmatched. CDR3 nucleotide sequence: TGCAGCGTTGATAGCGGGACCTCTGGGGCCAACGTCCTGACTTTC. Its protein product is CSVDSGTSGANVLTF.

This clonotype was seen a handful of times. V gene TRBV6-1 combines with J gene TRBJ2-7, with TRBD1 matching over 7 bases. The V gene's germline CDR1 is MNHNS and CDR2 SASEGT. With 5 bases clipped from V and 1 base from J, the junction kept 11 bases outside the gene matches. The CDR3 runs to 16 residues. The CDR3 DNA sequence: TGTGCCAGCAGTAGCCGGGACAGAGGCCTTTCCTACGAGCAGTACTTC. Its protein product is CASSSRDRGLSYEQYF.

This clonotype was found many times. The rearrangement links TRBV27 to TRBJ2-3; a weak D match, TRBD2 (5 bases). The CDR3 has 14 residues. CDR1 is MNHEY and CDR2 is SMNVEV in the germline V gene (reference sequence). V lost 2 bases to trimming and J lost 5 bases, with 11 bases between them. The CDR3 DNA is TGTGCCAGCAGTTTACTCGGAGGTATAGATACGCAGTATTTT. The encoded protein is CASSLLGGIDTQYF.

The chain carries TRBV20-1 and TRBJ2-5, with D possibly matching TRBD1 (5 bases). Germline V gene lookup returns CDR1 DFQATT and CDR2 SNEGSKA (reference sequence). Trimming stripped 2 bases from V and 2 bases from J, with 12 bases between. The CDR3 has 14 residues. CDR3 in DNA: TGCAGTGCTAGAAAAATATACAGGCAAGAGACCCAGTACTTC. Its protein is CSARKIYRQETQYF.

The chain couples TRBV20-1 to TRBJ1-5, with D possibly matching TRBD1 (5 bases). Germline CDR1 DFQATT, CDR2 SNEGSKA (reference sequence). CDR3 length equals 14 residues. V lost 6 bases to trimming and J lost 1 base, with 13 bases between them. The CDR3 spells CSAHGGRSNQPQHF. The CDR3 region has the DNA TGCAGTGCCCATGGGGGAAGGAGCAATCAGCCCCAGCATTTT.

The chain recombines TRBV2 with TRBJ1-1; perhaps TRBD1 as D (6 bases). This CDR3 region has 16 residues. Germline CDR1 and CDR2: SNHLY and FYNNEI. V was shortened by 3 bases and J by 0 bases, with 14 bases between the two germline ends. The CDR3 DNA follows: TGTGCCAGCAGTGAGTTGGGGGCTGGGATGAACACTGAAGCTTTCTTT. Protein product: CASSELGAGMNTEAFF.

This clonotype was seen ten or more times. The genes are TRBV28 and TRBJ2-3; D remains unclear. Germline CDR1 is MDHEN and CDR2 is SYDVKM. The CDR3 has 11 residues. V lost 7 bases, J lost 3 bases, and 5 bases lay in between. This chain's CDR3 is CASTSTDTQYF. In nucleotides, the CDR3 is TGTGCCAGCACCTCTACAGATACGCAGTATTTT.

This clonotype was counted at least ten times. This chain joins TRBV7-3 and TRBJ2-7, with D possibly matching TRBD2 (6 bases). Germline-derived CDR1 and CDR2 are SGHTA and FQGTGA. Trimming took off 1 base at V and 6 bases at J, with 10 bases between the two ends. The CDR3 loop spans 13 amino acids. The CDR3 DNA reads as TGTGCCAGCAGCTTAAGCGGGATCACCGAGCAGTACTTC. Amino acids: CASSLSGITEQYF.

This clonotype was seen many times. The chain joins TRBV5-1 to TRBJ2-1, with 7 bases identical to TRBD1. CDR1 is SGHRS, CDR2 YFSETQ, per germline. The CDR3 covers 17 residues. V shed 2 bases and J 6 bases; nucleotides not matched to a gene: 14. In nucleotides, the CDR3 is TGCGCCAGCAGCTTCCCGCGACAGGGTGAAAGGATCAATGAGCAGTTCTTC. It is translated as CASSFPRQGERINEQFF.